The 12 T cell receptor beta chains reported below all come from one sample, sequenced in a study of cytomegalovirus exposure and HLA in healthy donors. PCR was performed using 60 Vbeta and 13 Jbeta primers. Measured with immunoSEQ multiplex PCR; TCRdb has only the in-frame clones, and not every one. Here the sample spans approximately 110,000 clones, more than 65% being singletons. Specimen: PBMCs. These receptors were obtained from a man younger than 40 in good health and CMV-seronegative.

This rearrangement joins TRBV11-2 to TRBJ2-7; the match to TRBD1 covers 8 bases. J gave up 5 bases and V 5 bases, and 17 bases lay outside the gene matches. CDR1 SGHAT and CDR2 FQNNGV come from the germline V gene. CDR3 length equals 17 residues. In DNA, the CDR3 is TGTGCCAGCAGCCTTTTCGGGCCCAGGGACAGGTCCCACGAGCAGTACTTC. This translates into CASSLFGPRDRSHEQYF.

This clone turned up a few times. This chain connects TRBV13 to TRBJ2-5; TRBD1 might be the D (5 bases). This CDR3 is 16 amino acids long. CDR1 is PRHDT, CDR2 FYEKMQ, per germline (reference sequence). The V and J ends lost 3 bases and 2 bases respectively, with 16 bases between them. The CDR3 loop reads CASSFFARGQQETQYF. The CDR3 DNA sequence: TGTGCCAGCAGCTTTTTTGCAAGGGGCCAACAAGAGACCCAGTACTTC.

This sequence joins TRBV7-9 and TRBJ2-7; D is unclear. CDR1 SEHNR and CDR2 FQNEAQ come from the germline V gene (reference sequence). The CDR3 is made up of 13 amino acids. Trimming removed 4 bases from V and 4 bases from J, with 11 bases in between. CDR3 sequence reads: CASSSVGDYEQYF. Here the CDR3 DNA reads TGTGCCAGCAGCTCAGTTGGAGATTACGAGCAGTACTTC.

V usage is TRBV28 and J usage is TRBJ1-2; TRBD1 is a possible D gene (6 bases). Trimming took off 5 bases at V and 4 bases at J, with 17 bases between the two ends. This CDR3 region has 15 residues. Germline lookup yields CDR1 MDHEN and CDR2 SYDVKM. CDR3 in amino acids: CASSGMGGRIYGYTF. The CDR3 coding sequence is TGTGCCAGCAGTGGGATGGGGGGGCGTATCTATGGCTACACCTTC.

The rearrangement uses TRBV2 and TRBJ2-7; the D gene is possibly TRBD1 (6 bases). The germline V and J ends were trimmed by 4 bases and 4 bases, with 17 bases remaining between them. The CDR3 is 15 residues long. Germline V gene sequence: CDR1 SNHLY, CDR2 FYNNEI. The CDR3 DNA follows: TGTGCCAGCAGTGGTGGGACATCCGGGTTTTACGAGCAGTACTTC. Translation: CASSGGTSGFYEQYF.

The chain joins TRBV18 to TRBJ1-1; TRBD1 matches 8 bases. Trimming cost V 6 bases and J 3 bases; bases outside gene matches: 15. Looked up from germline, CDR1 is KGHSH and CDR2 is LQKENI. This CDR3 comprises 17 residues. DNA for the CDR3: TGTGCCAGCTCGTACTCAGCCAAAACAGGGGGGGACACTGAAGCTTTCTTT. The encoded protein is CASSYSAKTGGDTEAFF.

V is TRBV19 and J is TRBJ1-4; D remains ambiguous. The V gene lost 5 bases and the J gene lost 7 bases, with 20 bases spanning the gap. Germline V CDR1 and CDR2: LNHDA, SQIVND (reference sequence). CDR3 length equals 16 residues. CDR3 sequence: CASSADRPYVVEKLFF. The CDR3 DNA is TGTGCCAGTAGTGCGGATAGGCCGTATGTGGTTGAAAAACTGTTTTTT.

With respect to this clone: At one end the junction does not follow the germline gene, possibly because of a read error. V and J are TRBV7-2 and TRBJ2-5; D possibly corresponds to TRBD2 (6 bases). There are 13 residues in the CDR3. CDR1 is SGHTA and CDR2 is FQGNSA in the germline V gene. This CDR3 is CVSSGGLGETQYF. In nucleotides, the CDR3 is TGTGTCAGCAGCGGAGGGCTGGGAGAGACCCAGTACTTC.

The chain is built from TRBV6-6 and TRBJ2-1; 11 bases align to TRBD2. Trimming cost V 8 bases and J 5 bases; bases outside gene matches: 8. Germline values: CDR1 MNHNY, CDR2 SVGAGI (reference sequence). This CDR3 is built from 15 residues. The CDR3 DNA reads as TGTGCCAGCCTTCGCGGGACTAGCGGAGACAATGAGCAGTTCTTC. Translated, it gives CASLRGTSGDNEQFF.

The chain uses TRBV15 and TRBJ2-1, with 9 bases identical to TRBD2. Germline lookup yields CDR1 LNHNV and CDR2 YYDKDF (reference sequence). V lost 0 bases, J lost 4 bases, and 7 bases stayed unmatched. This CDR3 is 17 amino acids long. The CDR3 coding sequence is TGTGCCACCAGCAGAGATCGGTCTAGCGGGGATTACAATGAGCAGTTCTTC. Protein sequence: CATSRDRSSGDYNEQFF. Looking up the rest from reference TRBV15 and TRBJ2-1 gives the full variable domain: DAMVIQNPRYQVTQFGKPVTLSCSQTLNHNVMYWYQQKSSQAPKLLFHYYDKDFNNEADTPDNFQSRRPNTSFCFLDIRSPGLGDTAMYLCATSRDRSSGDYNEQFFGPGTRLTVL.

The chain carries TRBV5-6 and TRBJ2-7, with TRBD2 matching 11 bases. With V trimmed by 1 base and J by 1 base, 7 bases remained unmatched. CDR1 SGHDT and CDR2 YYEEEE come from the germline V gene. The CDR3 spans 17 residues. Here the CDR3 DNA reads TGTGCCAGCAGCTTGCAAGGAGCTAGCGGGAGGTCCTACGAGCAGTACTTC. It encodes CASSLQGASGRSYEQYF.

The gene calls are TRBV7-9 and TRBJ2-5, with TRBD1 matching over 7 bases. CDR3 length: 15 amino acids. CDR1 and CDR2 (germline): SEHNR, FQNEAQ (reference sequence). Losses at the gene ends were 5 bases for V and 2 bases for J; bases not matched to a gene: 8. CDR3 sequence reads: CASSATGARQETQYF. In nucleotides, the CDR3 is TGTGCCAGCAGCGCCACAGGGGCCCGTCAAGAGACCCAGTACTTC.